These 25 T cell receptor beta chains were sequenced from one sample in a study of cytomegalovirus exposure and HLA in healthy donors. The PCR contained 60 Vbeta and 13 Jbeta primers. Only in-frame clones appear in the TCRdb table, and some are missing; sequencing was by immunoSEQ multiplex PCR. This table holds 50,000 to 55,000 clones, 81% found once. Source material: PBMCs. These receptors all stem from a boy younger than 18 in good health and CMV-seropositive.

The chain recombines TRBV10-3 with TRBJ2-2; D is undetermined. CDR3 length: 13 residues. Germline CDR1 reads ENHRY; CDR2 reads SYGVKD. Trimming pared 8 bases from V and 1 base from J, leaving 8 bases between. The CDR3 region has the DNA TGTGCCATCTCCCACGGGAACACCGGGGAGCTGTTTTTT. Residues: CAISHGNTGELFF.

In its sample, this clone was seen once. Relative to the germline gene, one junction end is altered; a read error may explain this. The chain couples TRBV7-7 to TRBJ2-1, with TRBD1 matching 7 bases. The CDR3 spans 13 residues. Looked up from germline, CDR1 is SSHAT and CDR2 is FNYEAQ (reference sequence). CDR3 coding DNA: TGTGCTAGCAGCCCAGGACAGGCCAATGAGCAGTTCTTC. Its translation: CASSPGQANEQFF.

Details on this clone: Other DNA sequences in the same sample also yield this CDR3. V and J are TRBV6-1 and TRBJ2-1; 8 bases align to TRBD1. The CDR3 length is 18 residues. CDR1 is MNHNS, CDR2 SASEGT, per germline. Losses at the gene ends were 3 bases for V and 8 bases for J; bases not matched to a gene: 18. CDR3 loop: CASSEALTGTGKRHEQFF. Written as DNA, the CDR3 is TGTGCCAGCAGTGAGGCATTAACAGGGACAGGAAAGAGGCATGAGCAGTTCTTC.

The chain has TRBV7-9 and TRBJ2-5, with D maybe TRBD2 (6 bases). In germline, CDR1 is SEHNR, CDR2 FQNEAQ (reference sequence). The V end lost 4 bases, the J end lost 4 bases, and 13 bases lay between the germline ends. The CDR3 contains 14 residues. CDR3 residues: CASSWAGKGETQYF. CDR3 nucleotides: TGTGCCAGCAGCTGGGCGGGGAAGGGAGAGACCCAGTACTTC.

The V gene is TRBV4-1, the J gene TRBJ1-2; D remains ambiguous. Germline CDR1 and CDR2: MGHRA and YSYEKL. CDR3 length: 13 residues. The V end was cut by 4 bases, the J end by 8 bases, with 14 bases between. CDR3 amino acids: CASSLHGLYGYTF. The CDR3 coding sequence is TGCGCCAGCAGCCTCCACGGGTTGTACGGCTACACCTTC.

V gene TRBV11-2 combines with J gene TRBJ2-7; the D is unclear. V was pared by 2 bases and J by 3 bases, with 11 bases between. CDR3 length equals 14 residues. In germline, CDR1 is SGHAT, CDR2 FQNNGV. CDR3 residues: CASSLTENYYEQYF. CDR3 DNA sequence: TGTGCCAGCAGCTTAACAGAAAATTACTACGAGCAGTACTTC.

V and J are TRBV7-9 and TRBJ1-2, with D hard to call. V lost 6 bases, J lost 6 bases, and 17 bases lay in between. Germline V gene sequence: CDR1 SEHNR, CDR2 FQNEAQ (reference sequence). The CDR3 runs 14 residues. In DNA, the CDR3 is TGTGCCAGCAGGGAGGGCCAAGGGCTCAATGGCTACACCTTC. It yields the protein CASREGQGLNGYTF.

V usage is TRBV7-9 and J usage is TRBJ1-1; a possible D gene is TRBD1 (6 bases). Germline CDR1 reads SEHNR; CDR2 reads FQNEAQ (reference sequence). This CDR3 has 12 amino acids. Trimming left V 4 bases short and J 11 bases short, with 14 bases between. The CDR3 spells CASSSTGPGAFF. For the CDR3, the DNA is TGTGCCAGCAGCTCCACAGGGCCGGGCGCTTTCTTT.

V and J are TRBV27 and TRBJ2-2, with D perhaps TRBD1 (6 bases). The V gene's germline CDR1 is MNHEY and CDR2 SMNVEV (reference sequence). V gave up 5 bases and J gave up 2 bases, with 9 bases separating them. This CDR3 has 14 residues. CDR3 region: CASSLGANTGELFF. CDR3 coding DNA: TGTGCCAGCAGTCTGGGGGCAAACACCGGGGAGCTGTTTTTT.

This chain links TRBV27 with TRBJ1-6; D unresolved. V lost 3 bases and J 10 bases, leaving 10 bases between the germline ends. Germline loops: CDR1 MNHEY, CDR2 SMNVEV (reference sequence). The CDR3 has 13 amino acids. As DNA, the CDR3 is TGTGCCAGCAGTTTCCCGGGAAGCTCACCCCTCCACTTT. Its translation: CASSFPGSSPLHF.

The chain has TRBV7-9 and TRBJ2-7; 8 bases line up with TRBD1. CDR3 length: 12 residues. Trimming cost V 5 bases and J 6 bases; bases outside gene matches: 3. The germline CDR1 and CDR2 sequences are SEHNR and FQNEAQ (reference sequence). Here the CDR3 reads CASSKTGAEQYF. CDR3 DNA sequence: TGTGCCAGCAGCAAGACAGGGGCCGAGCAGTACTTC.

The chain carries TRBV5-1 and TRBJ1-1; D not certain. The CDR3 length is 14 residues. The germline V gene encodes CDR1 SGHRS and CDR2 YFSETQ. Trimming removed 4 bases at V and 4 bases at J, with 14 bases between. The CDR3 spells CASSPGDLTTEAFF. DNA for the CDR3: TGCGCCAGCAGCCCCGGAGATTTGACCACTGAAGCTTTCTTT.

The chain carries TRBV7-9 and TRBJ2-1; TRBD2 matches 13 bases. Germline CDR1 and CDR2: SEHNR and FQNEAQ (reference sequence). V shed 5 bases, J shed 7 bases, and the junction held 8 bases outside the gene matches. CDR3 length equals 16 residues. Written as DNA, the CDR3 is TGTGCCAGCAGCCGTGGACTAGCGGGGGATAAGAATGAGCAGTTCTTC. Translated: CASSRGLAGDKNEQFF.

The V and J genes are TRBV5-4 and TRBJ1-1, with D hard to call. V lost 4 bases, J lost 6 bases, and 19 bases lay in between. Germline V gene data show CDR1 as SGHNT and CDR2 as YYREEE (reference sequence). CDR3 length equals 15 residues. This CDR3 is CASSPPPGNNAEAFF. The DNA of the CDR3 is TGTGCCAGCAGCCCCCCTCCCGGTAATAACGCTGAAGCTTTCTTT.

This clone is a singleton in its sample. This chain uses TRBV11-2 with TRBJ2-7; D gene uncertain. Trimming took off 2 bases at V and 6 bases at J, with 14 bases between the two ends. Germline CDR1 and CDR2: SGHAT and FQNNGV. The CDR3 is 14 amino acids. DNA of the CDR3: TGTGCCAGCAGCTTAAGTTCCGCGGTCCGCGAGCAGTACTTC. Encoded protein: CASSLSSAVREQYF.

Written as DNA, the CDR3 is TGTGCCAGCAGCTTGGCCGGGCCTAGCGGGGGGGTCTACGAGCAGTACTTC. This translates into CASSLAGPSGGVYEQYF. The V and J genes are TRBV5-4 and TRBJ2-7; 12 bases match TRBD2. With V trimmed by 0 bases and J by 3 bases, 7 bases remained unmatched. Looked up from germline, CDR1 is SGHNT and CDR2 is YYREEE (reference sequence). This CDR3 contains 17 residues.

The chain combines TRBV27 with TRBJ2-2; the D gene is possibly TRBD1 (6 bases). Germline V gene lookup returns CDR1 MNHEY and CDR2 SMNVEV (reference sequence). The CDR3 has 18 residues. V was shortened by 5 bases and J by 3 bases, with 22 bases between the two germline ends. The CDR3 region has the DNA TGTGCCAGCAGTAAACAGGGCCGACAGGTTCAGGACACCGGGGAGCTGTTTTTT. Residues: CASSKQGRQVQDTGELFF.

CDR3 nucleotide sequence: TGTGCCAGCAGCCATGGACAGGGGATGAACACTGAAGCTTTCTTT. Its translation is CASSHGQGMNTEAFF. The J gene is TRBJ1-1, the V gene TRBV4-2, with TRBD1 identical over 9 bases. J was trimmed by 0 bases and V by 3 bases; bases with no gene match: 2. CDR1 is LGHNA and CDR2 is YNFKEQ in the germline V gene. There are 15 residues in the CDR3.

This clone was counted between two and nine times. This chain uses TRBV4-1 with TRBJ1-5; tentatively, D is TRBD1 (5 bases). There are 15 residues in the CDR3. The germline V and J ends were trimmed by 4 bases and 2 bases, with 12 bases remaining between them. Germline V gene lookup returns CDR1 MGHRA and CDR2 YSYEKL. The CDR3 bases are TGCGCCAGCAGCCCTCAGGGCCAGGGCAATCAGCCCCAGCATTTT. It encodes CASSPQGQGNQPQHF.

CDR3 amino acids: CASSLARGQGAPAKNIQYF. Written as DNA, the CDR3 is TGTGCCAGCAGCTTAGCTCGGGGACAGGGGGCTCCAGCCAAAAACATTCAGTACTTC. The gene calls are TRBV7-8 and TRBJ2-4; 12 bases align to TRBD1. Unmatched junction bases numbered 6, after V lost 0 bases and J lost 0 bases. Germline V gives CDR1 SGHVS, CDR2 FQNEAQ. The CDR3 totals 19 residues. Based on the CDR3 plus reference TRBV7-8 and TRBJ2-4, the full variable domain is GAGVSQSPRYKVAKRGQDVALRCDPISGHVSLFWYQQALGQGPEFLTYFQNEAQLDKSGLPSDRFFAERPEGSVSTLKIQRTQQEDSAVYLCASSLARGQGAPAKNIQYFGAGTRLSVL.

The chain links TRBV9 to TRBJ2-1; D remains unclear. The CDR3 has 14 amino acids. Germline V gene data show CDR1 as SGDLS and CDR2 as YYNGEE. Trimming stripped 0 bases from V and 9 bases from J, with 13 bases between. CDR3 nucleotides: TGTGCCAGCAGCGTAGGACTCGGCTCATCTGAGCAGTTCTTC. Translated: CASSVGLGSSEQFF.

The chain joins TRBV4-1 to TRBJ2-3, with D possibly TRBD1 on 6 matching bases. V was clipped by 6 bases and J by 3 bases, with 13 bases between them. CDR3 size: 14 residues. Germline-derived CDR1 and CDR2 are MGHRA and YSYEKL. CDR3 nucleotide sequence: TGCGCCAGCAGGCCCGGGACACAGACAGATACGCAGTATTTT. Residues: CASRPGTQTDTQYF.

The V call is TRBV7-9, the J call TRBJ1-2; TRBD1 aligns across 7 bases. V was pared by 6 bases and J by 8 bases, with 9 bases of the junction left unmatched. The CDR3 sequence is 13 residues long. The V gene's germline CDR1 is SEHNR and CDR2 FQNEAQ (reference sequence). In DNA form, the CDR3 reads TGTGCCAGCAGATCCGACAGGGTTGAAGGCTACACCTTC. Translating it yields CASRSDRVEGYTF.

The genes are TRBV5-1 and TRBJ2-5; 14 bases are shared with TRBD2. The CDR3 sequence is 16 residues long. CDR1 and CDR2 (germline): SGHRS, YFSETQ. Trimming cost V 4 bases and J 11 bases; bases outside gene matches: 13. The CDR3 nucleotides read TGCGCCAGCAGCCCCGGGACTAGCGGGGGTTCTGAAGAGCAGTACTTC. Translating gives CASSPGTSGGSEEQYF.

The CDR3 sequence: CASSQLAGEGEQFF. The CDR3 DNA reads TGTGCCAGCAGCCAACTAGCGGGGGAGGGTGAGCAGTTCTTC. The chain is built from TRBV11-3 and TRBJ2-1; 11 bases are shared with TRBD2. V lost 5 bases, J lost 9 bases, and 6 bases stayed unmatched. This CDR3 is 14 amino acids long. The germline CDR1 and CDR2 sequences are SGHNT and YENEEA.